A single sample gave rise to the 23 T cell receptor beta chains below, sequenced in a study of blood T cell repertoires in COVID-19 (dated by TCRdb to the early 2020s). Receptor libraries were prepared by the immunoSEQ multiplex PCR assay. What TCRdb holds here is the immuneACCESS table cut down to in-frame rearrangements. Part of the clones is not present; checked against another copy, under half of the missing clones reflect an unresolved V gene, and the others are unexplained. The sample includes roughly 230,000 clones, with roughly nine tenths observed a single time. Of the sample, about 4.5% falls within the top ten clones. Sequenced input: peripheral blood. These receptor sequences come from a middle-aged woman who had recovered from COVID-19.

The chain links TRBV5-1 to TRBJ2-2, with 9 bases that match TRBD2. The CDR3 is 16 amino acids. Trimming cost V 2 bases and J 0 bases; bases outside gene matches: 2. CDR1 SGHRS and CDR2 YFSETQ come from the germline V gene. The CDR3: CASSLLAGPNTGELFF. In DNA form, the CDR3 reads TGCGCCAGCAGCTTACTAGCGGGCCCGAACACCGGGGAGCTGTTTTTT.

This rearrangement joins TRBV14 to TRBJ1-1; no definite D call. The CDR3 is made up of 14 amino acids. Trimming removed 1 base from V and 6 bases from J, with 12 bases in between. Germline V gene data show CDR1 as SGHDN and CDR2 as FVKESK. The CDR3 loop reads CASSQVRVMAEAFF. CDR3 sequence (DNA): TGTGCCAGCAGCCAAGTGAGGGTAATGGCTGAAGCTTTCTTT.

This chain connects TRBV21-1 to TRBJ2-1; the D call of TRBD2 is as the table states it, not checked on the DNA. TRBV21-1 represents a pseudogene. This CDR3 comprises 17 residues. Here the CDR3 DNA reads TGTGCCGGCAGCGGGACTAGCGGGAGGAGCTCCTACAATGAGCAGTTCTTC. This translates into CAGSGTSGRSSYNEQFF.

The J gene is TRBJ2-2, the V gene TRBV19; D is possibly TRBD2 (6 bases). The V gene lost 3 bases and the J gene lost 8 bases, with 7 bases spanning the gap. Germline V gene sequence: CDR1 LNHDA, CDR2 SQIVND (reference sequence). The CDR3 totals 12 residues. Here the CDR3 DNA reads TGTGCCAGTAGTATCGGAGGGGGGGAGCTGTTTTTT. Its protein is CASSIGGGELFF.

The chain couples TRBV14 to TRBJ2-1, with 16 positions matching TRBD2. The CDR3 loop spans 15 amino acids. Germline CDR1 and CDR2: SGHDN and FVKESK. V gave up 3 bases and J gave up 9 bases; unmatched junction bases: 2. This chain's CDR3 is CASSQGLAGGVEQFF. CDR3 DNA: TGTGCCAGCAGCCAGGGACTAGCGGGAGGGGTTGAGCAGTTCTTC.

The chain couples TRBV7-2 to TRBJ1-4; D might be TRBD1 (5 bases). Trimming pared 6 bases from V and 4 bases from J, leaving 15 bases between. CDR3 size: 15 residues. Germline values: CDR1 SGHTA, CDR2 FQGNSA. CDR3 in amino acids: CASSPAMGLNEKLFF. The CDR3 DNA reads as TGTGCCAGCAGTCCTGCTATGGGACTTAATGAAAAACTGTTTTTT.

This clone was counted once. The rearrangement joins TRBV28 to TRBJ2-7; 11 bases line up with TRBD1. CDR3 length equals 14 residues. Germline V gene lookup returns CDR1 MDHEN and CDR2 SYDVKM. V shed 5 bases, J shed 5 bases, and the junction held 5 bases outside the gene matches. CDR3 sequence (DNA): TGTGCCAGCAGTACCGGACAGGGGGCCGACGAGCAGTACTTC. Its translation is CASSTGQGADEQYF.

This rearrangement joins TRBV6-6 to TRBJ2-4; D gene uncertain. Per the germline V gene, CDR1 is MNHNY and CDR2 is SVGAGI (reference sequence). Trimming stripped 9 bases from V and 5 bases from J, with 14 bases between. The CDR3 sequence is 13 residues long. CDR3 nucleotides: TGTGCCAGTCTCTCGGTCCCCCAAAACATTCAGTACTTC. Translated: CASLSVPQNIQYF.

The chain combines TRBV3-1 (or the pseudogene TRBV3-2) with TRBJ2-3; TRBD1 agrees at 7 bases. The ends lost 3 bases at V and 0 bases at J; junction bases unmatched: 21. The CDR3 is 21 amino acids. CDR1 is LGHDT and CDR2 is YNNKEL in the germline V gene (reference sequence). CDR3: CASSHVWAGGDRGPSTDTQYF. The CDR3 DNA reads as TGTGCCAGCAGCCACGTATGGGCAGGGGGAGATCGCGGTCCTAGCACAGATACGCAGTATTTT.

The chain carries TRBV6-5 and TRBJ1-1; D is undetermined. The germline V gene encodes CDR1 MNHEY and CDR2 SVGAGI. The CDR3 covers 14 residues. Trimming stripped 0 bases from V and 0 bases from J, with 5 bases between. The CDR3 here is CASSYSPVNTEAFF. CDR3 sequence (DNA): TGTGCCAGCAGTTACTCTCCCGTGAACACTGAAGCTTTCTTT.

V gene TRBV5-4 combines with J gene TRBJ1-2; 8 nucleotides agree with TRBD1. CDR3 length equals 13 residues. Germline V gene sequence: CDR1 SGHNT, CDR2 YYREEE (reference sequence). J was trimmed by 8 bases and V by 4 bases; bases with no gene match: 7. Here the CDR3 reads CASSRTGGRGYTF. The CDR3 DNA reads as TGTGCCAGCAGCCGAACAGGGGGGCGAGGCTACACCTTC. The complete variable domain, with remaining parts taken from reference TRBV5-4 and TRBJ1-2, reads ETGVTQSPTHLIKTRGQQVTLRCSSQSGHNTVSWYQQALGQGPQFIFQYYREEENGRGNFPPRFSGLQFPNYSSELNVNALELDDSALYLCASSRTGGRGYTFGSGTRLTVV.

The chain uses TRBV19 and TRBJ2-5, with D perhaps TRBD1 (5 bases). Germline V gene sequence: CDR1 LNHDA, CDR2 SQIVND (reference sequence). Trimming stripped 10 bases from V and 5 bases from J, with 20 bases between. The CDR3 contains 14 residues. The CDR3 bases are TGTGCCACCAAAAGATCAGGGTATGGTGAGACCCAGTACTTC. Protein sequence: CATKRSGYGETQYF.

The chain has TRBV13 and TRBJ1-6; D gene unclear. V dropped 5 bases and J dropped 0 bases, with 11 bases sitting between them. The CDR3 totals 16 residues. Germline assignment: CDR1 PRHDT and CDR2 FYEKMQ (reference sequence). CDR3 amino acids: CASSPEGSSYNSPLHF. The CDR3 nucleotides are TGTGCCAGCAGCCCAGAAGGGAGCTCCTATAATTCACCCCTCCACTTT.

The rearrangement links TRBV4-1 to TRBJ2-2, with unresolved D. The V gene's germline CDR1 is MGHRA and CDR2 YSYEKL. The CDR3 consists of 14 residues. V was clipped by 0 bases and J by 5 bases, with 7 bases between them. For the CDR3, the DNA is TGCGCCAGCAGCCAAGATCGCAGGACCGGGGAGCTGTTTTTT. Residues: CASSQDRRTGELFF.

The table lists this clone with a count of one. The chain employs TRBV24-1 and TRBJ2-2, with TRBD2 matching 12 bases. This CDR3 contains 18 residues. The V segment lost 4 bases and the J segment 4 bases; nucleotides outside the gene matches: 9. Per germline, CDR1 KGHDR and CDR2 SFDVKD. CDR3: CATSDWDILAGGTGELFF. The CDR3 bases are TGTGCCACCAGTGACTGGGACATACTAGCGGGAGGCACCGGGGAGCTGTTTTTT.

This CDR3 reads CSYAAASTDTQYF. The CDR3, as DNA: TGCAGTTACGCGGCCGCTAGCACAGATACGCAGTATTTT. The V gene is TRBV29-1, the J gene TRBJ2-3; no definite D call. The CDR3 has 13 amino acids. CDR1 SQVTM and CDR2 ANQGSEA come from the germline V gene.

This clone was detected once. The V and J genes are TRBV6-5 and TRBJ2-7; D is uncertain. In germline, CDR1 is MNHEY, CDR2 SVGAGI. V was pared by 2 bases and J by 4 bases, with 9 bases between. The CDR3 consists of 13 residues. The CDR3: CASSYETDYEQYF. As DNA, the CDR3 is TGTGCCAGCAGTTACGAAACAGATTACGAGCAGTACTTC.

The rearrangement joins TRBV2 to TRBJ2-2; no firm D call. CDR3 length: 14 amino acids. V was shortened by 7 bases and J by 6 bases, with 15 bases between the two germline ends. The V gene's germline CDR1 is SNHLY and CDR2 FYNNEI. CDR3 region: CASTPSRRPGELFF. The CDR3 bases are TGTGCCAGCACGCCCTCTAGGCGTCCCGGGGAGCTGTTTTTT.

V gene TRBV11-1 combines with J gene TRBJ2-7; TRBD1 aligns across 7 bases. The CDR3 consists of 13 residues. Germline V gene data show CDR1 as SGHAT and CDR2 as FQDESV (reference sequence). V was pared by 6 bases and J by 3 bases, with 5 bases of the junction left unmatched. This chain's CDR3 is CASSDRDLYEQYF. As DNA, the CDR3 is TGTGCCAGCAGTGACAGGGATCTCTACGAGCAGTACTTC.

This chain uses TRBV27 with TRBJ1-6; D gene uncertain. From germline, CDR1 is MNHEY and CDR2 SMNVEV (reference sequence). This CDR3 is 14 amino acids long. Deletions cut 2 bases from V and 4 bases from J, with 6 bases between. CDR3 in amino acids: CASSLRRYNSPLHF. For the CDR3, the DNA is TGTGCCAGCAGTTTAAGGCGGTATAATTCACCCCTCCACTTT.

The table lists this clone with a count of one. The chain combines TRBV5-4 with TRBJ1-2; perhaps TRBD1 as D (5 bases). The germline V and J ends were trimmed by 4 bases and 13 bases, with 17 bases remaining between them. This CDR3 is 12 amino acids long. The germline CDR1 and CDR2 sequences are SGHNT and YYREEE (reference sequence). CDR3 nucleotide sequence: TGTGCCAGCAGCCGATCCACGACAGAGCCCACCTTC. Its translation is CASSRSTTEPTF.

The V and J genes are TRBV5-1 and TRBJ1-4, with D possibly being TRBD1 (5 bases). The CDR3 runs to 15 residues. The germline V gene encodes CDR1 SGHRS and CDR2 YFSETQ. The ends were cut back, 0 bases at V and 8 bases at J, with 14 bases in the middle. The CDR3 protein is CASSLELGGSEKLFF. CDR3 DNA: TGCGCCAGCAGCTTGGAACTGGGGGGTTCGGAAAAACTGTTTTTT.

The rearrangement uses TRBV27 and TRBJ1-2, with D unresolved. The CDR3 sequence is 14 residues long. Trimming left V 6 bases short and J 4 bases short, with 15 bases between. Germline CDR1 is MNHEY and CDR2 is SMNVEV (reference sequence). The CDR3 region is CASRQPGVGYGYTF. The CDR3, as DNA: TGTGCCAGCAGGCAACCCGGGGTAGGCTATGGCTACACCTTC.